Given below is one T cell receptor beta chain in context. This receptor's antigen is unknown. This may be a read error: a much more frequent sequence differs by one nucleotide. The sample originates from a study of CD8+CD57+ T cells in acquired aplastic anemia (dated by TCRdb to the late 2010s). Background for the entire study: A mean of about 3 ug of DNA, ranging from roughly 0.18 to 30 ug, was extracted from sorted CD4+ and CD8+ cells. Mean read counts for healthy donor samples were around 10 million for CD4+ cells and roughly 12 million for CD8+ cells.

General findings and caveats noted by the study authors: No significant difference in CD8+ Simpson's diversity was found between patients and healthy controls (P=0.060). Roughly 29 CD8+ CDR3 sequences were found to be shared between patients and controls, but these sequences appeared to be highly expressed in patients and within the immunodominant clones of the patients.

The study deep-sequenced TCR repertoires of sorted CD4+ and CD8+ blood T cells from severe aplastic anemia patients and healthy subjects. Ficoll-Paque density gradient centrifugation was used to isolate peripheral blood mononuclear cells. Before DNA extraction, CD4+ and CD8+ T cells were sorted by FACS or by magnetic beads. Genomic DNA was used as template for profiling of TCR beta VDJ combinations and CDR3 sequences. An Illumina HiSeq 2000 was used for TCR repertoire sequencing. For the original study's pipeline: Repertoires were assessed using TRBV/TRBJ rearrangement plots, CDR3 size and DJ length profiles, and Simpson's diversity index. The most abundant DNA sequence in the deep sequencing data was defined as the immunodominant clone. CDR3 amino acid sequences were screened for sharing across subjects and compared with published repertoires and the VDJdb database. TCRdb took the public reads, trimmed them with fastp at Q25, ran MiXCR for clone calling and kept in-frame beta chains. Every CDR3 protein is listed once, alongside the most common genes and DNA of its rows. TCRdb's processing, not the authors', yielded these V and J calls. The sample data list roughly 420,000 distinct CDR3 sequences, and about two thirds of these were observed just once. 4% of the sample is held by the ten biggest clonotypes.

Input material: sorted CD4+, CD8+, or CD8+CD57+ T cells (not recorded which) from PBMCs. The TCR was taken from a human donor in good health, serving as a control.

The nucleotide sequence reads as follows: TGTGCCAGCGGCGTACCATCGGGGGGCCTAAGTGTTGAGCAGTTCTTC. Translated, it reads CASGVPSGGLSVEQFF. The chain is encoded by TRBV27 joined to TRBJ2-1; TRBD2 is a weak D gene call, 7 bases matching. CDR3 length: 16 amino acids, cysteine to phenylalanine. Only the CDR3 DNA is retained, 48 bases long and in frame from the first base. Trimming takes 8 bases from V and 9 bases from J, and the germline ends sit 26 bases apart. CDR1 and CDR2, per the germline V gene (reference sequence), are MNHEY and SMNVEV.